One TCR beta chain is described in this entry. Its antigen remains unknown. This specimen comes from a study of shared clonotypes between healthy human individuals. Broader study findings: The sharing of approximately 4.6% of naive CD4 clonotypes was seen across several donors. When compared with the clonotypes that were shared by all four sorted-subset donors, the non-shared clonotypes turned out to have lower generation probabilities.

The V end was cut by 4 bases, the J end by 5 bases, with 11 bases between. The CDR3 is 13 residues long. Germline V gives CDR1 LGHNA, CDR2 YSLEER. Method: immunoSEQ multiplex PCR; TCRdb's copy keeps in-frame clones and lacks some. The sample consists of 2.5 million or so clones, approximately 90% of them appearing once. Donors included only healthy HIV-negative adults lacking recent acute infections or vaccinations. This rearrangement joins TRBV4-3 to TRBJ2-5; tentative D call: TRBD2 (5 bases). This TCR came from a man aged 18 to 30 in good health. Sequenced: naive CD4+ T cells sorted from blood. Sample subset: CD45RA+ positively selected. This chain's CDR3 is CASSPGLRETQYF. Written as DNA, the CDR3 is TGCGCCAGCAGCCCCGGACTTCGCGAGACCCAGTACTTC.